This T cell receptor (beta chain) was observed in a study of breast tumors, draining lymph nodes, adjacent tissues. Study outcomes and limitations: Tumors had less TCR diversity than lymph nodes, more than nontumor tissue. Findings are consistent with lymph node origin and intratumoral expansion of most tumor T cells. Compared with basal-like, luminal-like tumors shared significantly more repertoire with nontumor tissue. The lymph node origin of tumor T cells was framed as consistent with a hypothesis, not demonstrated.

This clonotype has a count of ten or more. The antigen remains undetermined. With 6 bases removed from V and 8 bases from J, the gap between germline ends came to 16 bases. The CDR3 is 13 residues long. TCRdb used MiXCR to reprocess the multiplex PCR reads, holding one entry per CDR3 protein. The sample lists about 180,000 distinct CDR3 sequences, 30% to 35% occurring once. Samples came from axillary lymph nodes draining the breast cancer. Sequencing used axillary lymph node tissue. The J gene is TRBJ1-2, the V gene TRBV12-3 or TRBV12-4, with a weak D call TRBD1 (5 bases). The sequence was collected from a female donor with breast cancer. Some clones in this sample may be carry-over from other donors' samples. The CDR3 is CASRTQGSEGYTF. CDR3 coding DNA: TGTGCCAGCAGAACCCAGGGTTCTGAAGGCTACACCTTC.